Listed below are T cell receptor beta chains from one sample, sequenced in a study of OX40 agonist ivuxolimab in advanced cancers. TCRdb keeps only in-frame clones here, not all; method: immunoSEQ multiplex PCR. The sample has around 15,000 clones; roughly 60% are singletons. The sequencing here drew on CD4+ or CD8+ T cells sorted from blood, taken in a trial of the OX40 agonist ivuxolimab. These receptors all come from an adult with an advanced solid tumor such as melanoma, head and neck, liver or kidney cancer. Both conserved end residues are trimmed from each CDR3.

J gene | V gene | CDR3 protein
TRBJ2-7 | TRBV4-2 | ASSLFLEQY
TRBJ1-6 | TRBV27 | ASSYQGRSPLH
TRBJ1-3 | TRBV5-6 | ASSLIASGNTIY
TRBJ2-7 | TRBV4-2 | ASSLAGSAYEQY
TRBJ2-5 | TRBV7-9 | ASSDRQGRETQY
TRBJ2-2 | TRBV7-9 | ASSLPGQGNTGELF
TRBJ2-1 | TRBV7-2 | ASSLVAAGGLNEQF
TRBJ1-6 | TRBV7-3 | ASSLTNRGYNSPLH
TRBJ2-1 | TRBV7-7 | ASSLSPSGGQNEQF
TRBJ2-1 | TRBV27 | ASSVGTSGVNEQF
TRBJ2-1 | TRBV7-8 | ASSFRQGPRNEQF
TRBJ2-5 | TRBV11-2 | ASSLDAGDFQETQY
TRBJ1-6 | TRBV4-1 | ASSQARTGGSNSPLH
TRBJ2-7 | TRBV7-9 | ASSLDPSYEQY
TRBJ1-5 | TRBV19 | ASSIGQGANQPQH
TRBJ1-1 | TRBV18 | ASSTWGDSPEAF
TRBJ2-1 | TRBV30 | AWMWDRGYNEQF
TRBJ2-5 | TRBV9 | ASSLGLAGGKETQY
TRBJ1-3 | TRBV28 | ASLQGLAGNTIY
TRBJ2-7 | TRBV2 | ASAASGVGEQY
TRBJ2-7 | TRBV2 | ASSEAGGIEQY
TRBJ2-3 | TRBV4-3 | ASSQDGGLSGGDTQY
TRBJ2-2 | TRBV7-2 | ASSLEGTGELF
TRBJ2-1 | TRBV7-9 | ASSPPQGPNEQF
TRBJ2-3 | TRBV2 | ASFSGGYTDTQY
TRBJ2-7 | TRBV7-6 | ASSLARTAPYEQY
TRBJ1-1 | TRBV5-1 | ASSLYVSGETEAF
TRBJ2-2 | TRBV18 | ASSPPSGASNTGELF
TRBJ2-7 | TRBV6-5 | ASRSLAYEQY
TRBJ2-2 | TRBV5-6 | ASSLPGFSTGELF
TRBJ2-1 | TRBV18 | ASSPPERGASIDEQF
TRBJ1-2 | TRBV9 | ASSDLRTVGYT
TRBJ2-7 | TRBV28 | ASSLYPGVYRVYEQY
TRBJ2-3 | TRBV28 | ASSPPGQRGGMTDTQY
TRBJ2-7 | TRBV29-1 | SVGTGVSYEQY
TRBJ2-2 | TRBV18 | ASLETGELF
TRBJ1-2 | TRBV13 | ASSLGPGSNYGYT
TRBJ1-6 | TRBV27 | ASSSLTGWNSPLH
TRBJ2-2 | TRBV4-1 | ASSRTSTGELF
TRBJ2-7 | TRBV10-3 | AISDTKLPSYEQY
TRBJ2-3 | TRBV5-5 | ASSRSGLRTDTQY
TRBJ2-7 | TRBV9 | ASSLSGGAGEQY
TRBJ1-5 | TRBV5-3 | ARSFRERYSNQPQH
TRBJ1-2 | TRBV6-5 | ASSEVRYGYGYT
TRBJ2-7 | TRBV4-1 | ASSHLSGGTPYEQY
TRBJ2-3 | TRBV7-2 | ASSRSGGGTDTQY
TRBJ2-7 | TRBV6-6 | ASSSAPGPYEQY
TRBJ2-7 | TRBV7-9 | ASSSGPERGDFYEQY